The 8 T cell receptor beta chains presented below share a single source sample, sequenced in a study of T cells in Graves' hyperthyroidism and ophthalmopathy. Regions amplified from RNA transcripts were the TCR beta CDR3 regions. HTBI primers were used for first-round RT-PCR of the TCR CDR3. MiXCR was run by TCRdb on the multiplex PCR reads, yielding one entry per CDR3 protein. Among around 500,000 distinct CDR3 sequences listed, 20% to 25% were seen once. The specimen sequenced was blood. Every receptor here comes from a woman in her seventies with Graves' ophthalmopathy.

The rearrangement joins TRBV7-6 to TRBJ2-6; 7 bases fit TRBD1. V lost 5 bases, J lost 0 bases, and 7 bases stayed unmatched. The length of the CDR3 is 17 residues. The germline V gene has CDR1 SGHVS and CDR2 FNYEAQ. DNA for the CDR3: TGTGCCAGCAGCCCTAGATACAGGGGCTCTGGGGCCAACGTCCTGACTTTC. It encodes CASSPRYRGSGANVLTF.

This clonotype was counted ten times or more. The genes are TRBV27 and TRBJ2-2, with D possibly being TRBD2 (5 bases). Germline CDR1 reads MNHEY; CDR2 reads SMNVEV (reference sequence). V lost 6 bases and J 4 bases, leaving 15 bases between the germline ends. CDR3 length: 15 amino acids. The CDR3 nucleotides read TGTGCCAGCAGCAGAGGACCCCGGGGCACCGGGGAGCTGTTTTTT. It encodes CASSRGPRGTGELFF.

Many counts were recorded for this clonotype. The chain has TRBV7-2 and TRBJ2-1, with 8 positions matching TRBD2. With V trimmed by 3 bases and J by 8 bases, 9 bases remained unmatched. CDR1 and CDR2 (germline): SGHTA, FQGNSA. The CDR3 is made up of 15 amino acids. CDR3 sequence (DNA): TGTGCCAGCAGCTTTGGGAGGCGGGAGGTCGATGAGCAGTTCTTC. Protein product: CASSFGRREVDEQFF.

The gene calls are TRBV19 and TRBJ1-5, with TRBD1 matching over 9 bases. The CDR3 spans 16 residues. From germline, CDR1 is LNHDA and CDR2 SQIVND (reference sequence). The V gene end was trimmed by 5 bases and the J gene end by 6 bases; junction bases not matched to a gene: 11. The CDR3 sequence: CASSVHRGPETQPQHF. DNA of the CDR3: TGTGCCAGTAGTGTACACAGGGGGCCTGAAACTCAGCCCCAGCATTTT.

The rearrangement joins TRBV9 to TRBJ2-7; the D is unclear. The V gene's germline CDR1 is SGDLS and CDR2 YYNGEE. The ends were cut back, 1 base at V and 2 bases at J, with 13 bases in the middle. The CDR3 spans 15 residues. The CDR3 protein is CASSVKAGTTYEQYF. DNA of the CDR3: TGTGCCAGCAGCGTAAAGGCAGGTACCACCTACGAGCAGTACTTC.

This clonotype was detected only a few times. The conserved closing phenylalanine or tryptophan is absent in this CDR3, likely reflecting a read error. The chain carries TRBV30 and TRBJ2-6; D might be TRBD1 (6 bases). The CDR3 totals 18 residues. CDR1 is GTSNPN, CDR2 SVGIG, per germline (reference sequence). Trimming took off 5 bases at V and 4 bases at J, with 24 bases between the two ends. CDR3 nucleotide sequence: TGTGCCTGGGTAAGGCGCCAGGGGCCCTTTTCGGGGGCCAACGTCCTGACTTCC. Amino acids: CAWVRRQGPFSGANVLTS.

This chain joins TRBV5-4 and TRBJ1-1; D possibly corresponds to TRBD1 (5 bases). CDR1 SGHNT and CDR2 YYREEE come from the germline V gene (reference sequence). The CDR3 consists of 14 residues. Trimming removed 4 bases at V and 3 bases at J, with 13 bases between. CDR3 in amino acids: CASSRGTWDTEAFF. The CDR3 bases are TGTGCCAGCAGCCGTGGGACCTGGGACACTGAAGCTTTCTTT.

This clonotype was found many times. The CDR3, as DNA: TGTGCCGCTGGGACACTTAGTCGGCAGTACTTC. Translated, it gives CAAGTLSRQYF. The V gene is TRBV27, the J gene TRBJ2-7; tentative D call: TRBD1 (6 bases). Germline V lookup: CDR1 MNHEY, CDR2 SMNVEV (reference sequence). Trimming shortened V by 11 bases and J by 9 bases, and 17 bases separated the two germline ends. The CDR3 runs to 11 residues.